The 13 T cell receptor beta chains given below trace back to one sample, sequenced in a study of patients and donors after allogeneic stem cell transplantation. TCRdb reprocessed the RT-PCR reads via MiXCR and lists one record per CDR3 protein. The table has about a million distinct CDR3 sequences, 18% seen once. The sample was blood, either unsorted or a sorted T cell fraction (not recorded which). The receptors come from a human donor who was either an allogeneic HSCT recipient or a stem cell or donor lymphocyte infusion donor (not recorded which). It is not recorded whose cells these are; they may come from a transplant donor.

The chain couples TRBV2 to TRBJ1-6; D gene uncertain. Trimming cost V 3 bases and J 7 bases, with 10 bases left between them. This CDR3 is 14 amino acids long. The germline V gene has CDR1 SNHLY and CDR2 FYNNEI. CDR3 in DNA: TGTGCCAGCAGTGATGCGCTTTTAAATTCACCCCTCCACTTT. It encodes CASSDALLNSPLHF.

The sample holds a few counts of this clonotype. V is TRBV29-1 and J is TRBJ1-4; tentatively, D is TRBD1 (6 bases). The CDR3 runs 13 residues. CDR1 is SQVTM, CDR2 ANQGSEA, per germline. With 2 bases removed from V and 7 bases from J, the gap between germline ends came to 11 bases. The chain's CDR3 is CSVESQGGEKLFF. In nucleotides, the CDR3 is TGCAGCGTTGAATCACAGGGAGGTGAAAAACTGTTTTTT. Supplemented by reference TRBV29-1 and TRBJ1-4, the full variable domain reads SAVISQKPSRDICQRGTSLTIQCQVDSQVTMMFWYRQQPGQSLTLIATANQGSEATYESGFVIDKFPISRPNLTFSTLTVSNMSPEDSSIYLCSVESQGGEKLFFGSGTQLSVL.

The V gene is TRBV30, the J gene TRBJ1-2; D is uncertain. The CDR3 has 12 residues. Germline CDR1 is GTSNPN and CDR2 is SVGIG (reference sequence). V lost 4 bases and J 4 bases, leaving 10 bases between the germline ends. CDR3 nucleotide sequence: TGTGCCTGGACCCTGGGAGTCTATGGCTACACCTTC. Translating gives CAWTLGVYGYTF.

This clonotype was seen a single time. V usage is TRBV27 and J usage is TRBJ2-1; D is unclear. This CDR3 comprises 16 residues. V lost 2 bases, J lost 0 bases, and 11 bases lay in between. CDR1 and CDR2 from the germline V gene are MNHEY and SMNVEV (reference sequence). The CDR3 loop is CASSLLRSSSYNEQFF. The CDR3 bases are TGTGCCAGCAGTTTACTCAGGTCAAGCTCCTACAATGAGCAGTTCTTC.

The chain has TRBV6-1 and TRBJ1-5; no clear D gene. In germline, CDR1 is MNHNS, CDR2 SASEGT. This CDR3 region has 13 residues. V lost 6 bases and J 1 base, leaving 7 bases between the germline ends. The CDR3 protein is CASRSNSNQPQHF. The CDR3 DNA reads TGTGCCAGCAGGTCAAACAGCAATCAGCCCCAGCATTTT.

The rearrangement joins TRBV7-9 to TRBJ1-1, with D maybe TRBD1 (6 bases). Trimming took 5 bases from V and 7 from J, leaving 11 bases between them. Germline V gives CDR1 SEHNR, CDR2 FQNEAQ (reference sequence). This CDR3 contains 12 residues. CDR3 sequence: CASSPDRFEAFF. The CDR3 DNA reads TGTGCCAGCAGCCCGGACAGATTTGAAGCTTTCTTT.

This clonotype was seen a few times. The chain joins TRBV6-1 to TRBJ1-2; no definite D call. Germline loops: CDR1 MNHNS, CDR2 SASEGT. This CDR3 has 14 residues. Trimming shortened V by 6 bases and J by 3 bases, and 14 bases separated the two germline ends. CDR3 sequence (DNA): TGTGCCAGCAGCCGACCTATGGCCTACTATGGCTACACCTTC. Translation: CASSRPMAYYGYTF.

This clonotype was seen more than once but under ten times. For the CDR3, the DNA is TGCAGCGCCGATTGGCGGGAGGGTAATGAGCAGTTCTTC. Amino acid sequence: CSADWREGNEQFF. This chain joins TRBV29-1 and TRBJ2-1; 9 nucleotides match TRBD2. CDR1 and CDR2 (germline): SQVTM, ANQGSEA. The CDR3 has 13 amino acids. Trimming took 7 bases from V and 7 from J; bases not matched to a gene: 8.

The V call is TRBV5-1, the J call TRBJ1-2; 9 nucleotides align to TRBD1. CDR1 SGHRS and CDR2 YFSETQ come from the germline V gene. This CDR3 contains 15 residues. J lost 12 bases, V lost 4 bases, and 16 bases had no gene match. CDR3 DNA sequence: TGCGCCAGCAGCCGAGCACCGGGACAGGGATATGGTGACACCTTC. Translation: CASSRAPGQGYGDTF.

The chain uses TRBV18 and TRBJ2-7, with D tentatively TRBD2 (5 bases). The CDR3 is 12 residues long. Germline values: CDR1 KGHSH, CDR2 LQKENI. With 4 bases removed from V and 5 bases from J, the gap between germline ends came to 9 bases. In DNA form, the CDR3 reads TGTGCCAGCTCACGAATCGGGGACGAGCAGTACTTC. Protein: CASSRIGDEQYF.

The J gene is TRBJ2-5, the V gene TRBV14, with 13 bases that match TRBD2. CDR1 and CDR2 from the germline V gene are SGHDN and FVKESK. J lost 4 bases, V lost 4 bases, and 6 bases had no gene match. CDR3 length equals 16 residues. This chain's CDR3 is CASSRFGLAGAETQYF. In DNA, the CDR3 is TGTGCCAGCAGCCGATTTGGACTAGCGGGAGCAGAGACCCAGTACTTC.

The chain combines TRBV11-3 with TRBJ2-6; possibly TRBD1 for D (5 bases). The V end lost 5 bases, the J end lost 4 bases, and 15 bases lay between the germline ends. CDR1 SGHNT and CDR2 YENEEA come from the germline V gene. CDR3 size: 16 residues. DNA of the CDR3: TGTGCCAGCAGCCCCAGGGTGAGGACCGGGGCCAACGTCCTGACTTTC. Its translation is CASSPRVRTGANVLTF. Filled out from reference TRBV11-3 and TRBJ2-6, the complete variable domain reads EAGVVQSPRYKIIEKKQPVAFWCNPISGHNTLYWYLQNLGQGPELLIRYENEEAVDDSQLPKDRFSAERLKGVDSTLKIQPAELGDSAVYLCASSPRVRTGANVLTFGAGSRLTVL.

The chain carries TRBV9 and TRBJ1-1; 7 bases are a match to TRBD1. The germline V gene has CDR1 SGDLS and CDR2 YYNGEE. The V and J ends lost 0 bases and 5 bases, in that order; junction bases with no gene match: 4. The CDR3 extends over 14 amino acids. The CDR3 DNA is TGTGCCAGCAGCGTAGGGACAGGATATACTGAAGCTTTCTTT. Amino acids: CASSVGTGYTEAFF.